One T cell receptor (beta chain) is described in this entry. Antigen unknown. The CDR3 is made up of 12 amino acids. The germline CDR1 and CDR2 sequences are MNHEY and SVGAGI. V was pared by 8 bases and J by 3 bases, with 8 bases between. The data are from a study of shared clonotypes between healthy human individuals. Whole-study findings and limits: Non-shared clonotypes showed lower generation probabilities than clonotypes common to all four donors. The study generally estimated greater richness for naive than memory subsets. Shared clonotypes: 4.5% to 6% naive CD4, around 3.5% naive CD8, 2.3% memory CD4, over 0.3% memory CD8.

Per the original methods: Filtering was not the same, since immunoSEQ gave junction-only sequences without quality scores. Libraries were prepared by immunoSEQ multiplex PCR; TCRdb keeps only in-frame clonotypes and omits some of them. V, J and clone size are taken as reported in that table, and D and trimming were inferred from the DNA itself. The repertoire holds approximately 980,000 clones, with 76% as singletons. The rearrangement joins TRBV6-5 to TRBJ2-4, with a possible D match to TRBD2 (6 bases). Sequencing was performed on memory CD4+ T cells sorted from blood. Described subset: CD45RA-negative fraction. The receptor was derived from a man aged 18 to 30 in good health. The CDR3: CASWGDKNIQYF. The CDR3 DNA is TGTGCCAGCTGGGGGGACAAAAACATTCAGTACTTC.